This T cell receptor beta chain is from a study of T cell clonotyping in hematopoietic cell transplantation. The V segment lost 3 bases and the J segment 7 bases; nucleotides outside the gene matches: 9. Germline-derived CDR1 and CDR2 are LNHDA and SQIVND (reference sequence). The CDR3 has 15 residues. Libraries were prepared by immunoSEQ multiplex PCR; TCRdb keeps only in-frame clonotypes and omits some of them. The table lists approximately 75,000 clones, roughly 93% of them singletons. The TCR sequence derives from a man aged 50-59 years in good health. Some clones in this sample may be carry-over from other donors' samples. Sequencing input: peripheral blood mononuclear cells. V and J are TRBV19 and TRBJ1-5; 7 bases are shared with TRBD1. The CDR3 bases are TGTGCCAGTAGTATTCAACAGGGGTTGAGGCAGCCCCAGCATTTT. Translating gives CASSIQQGLRQPQHF.